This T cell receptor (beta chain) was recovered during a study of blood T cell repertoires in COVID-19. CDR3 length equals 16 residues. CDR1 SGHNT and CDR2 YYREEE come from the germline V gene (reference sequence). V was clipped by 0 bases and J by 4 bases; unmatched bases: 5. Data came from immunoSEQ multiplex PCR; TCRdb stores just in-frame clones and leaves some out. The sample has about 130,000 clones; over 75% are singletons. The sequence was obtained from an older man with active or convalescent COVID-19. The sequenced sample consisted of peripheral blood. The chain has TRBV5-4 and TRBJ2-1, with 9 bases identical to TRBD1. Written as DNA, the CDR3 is TGTGCCAGCAGCTTGGTTAGCGGACAGGGGTACAATGAGCAGTTCTTC. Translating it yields CASSLVSGQGYNEQFF.